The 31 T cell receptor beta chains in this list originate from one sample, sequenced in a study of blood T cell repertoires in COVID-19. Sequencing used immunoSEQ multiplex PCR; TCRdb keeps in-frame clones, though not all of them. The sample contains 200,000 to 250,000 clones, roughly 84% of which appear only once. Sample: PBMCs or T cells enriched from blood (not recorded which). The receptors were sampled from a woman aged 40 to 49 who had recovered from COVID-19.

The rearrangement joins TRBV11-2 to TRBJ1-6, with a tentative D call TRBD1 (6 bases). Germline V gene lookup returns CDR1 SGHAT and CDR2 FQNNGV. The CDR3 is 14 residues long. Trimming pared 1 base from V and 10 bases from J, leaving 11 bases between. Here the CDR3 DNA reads TGTGCCAGCAGCTTAGTCACAGGGCAATCACCCCTCCACTTT. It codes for CASSLVTGQSPLHF.

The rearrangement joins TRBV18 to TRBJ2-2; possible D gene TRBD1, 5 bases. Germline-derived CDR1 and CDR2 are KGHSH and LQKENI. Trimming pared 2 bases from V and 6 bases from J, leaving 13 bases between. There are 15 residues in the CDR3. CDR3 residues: CASSPLQESAGELFF. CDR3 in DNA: TGTGCCAGCTCACCATTACAGGAAAGCGCCGGGGAGCTGTTTTTT.

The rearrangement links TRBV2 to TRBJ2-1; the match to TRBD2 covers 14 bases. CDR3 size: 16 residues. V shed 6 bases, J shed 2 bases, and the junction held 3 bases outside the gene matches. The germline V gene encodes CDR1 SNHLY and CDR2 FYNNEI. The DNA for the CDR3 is TGTGCCAGCAGGGGGACTAGCGGGAGACCCTACAATGAGCAGTTCTTC. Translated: CASRGTSGRPYNEQFF.

CDR3 sequence reads: CASSQDQGMVQYF. CDR3 nucleotides: TGTGCCAGCAGCCAAGACCAGGGGATGGTTCAGTACTTC. The chain recombines TRBV3-1 (or the pseudogene TRBV3-2) with TRBJ2-4, with a possible D match to TRBD1 (6 bases). This CDR3 spans 13 amino acids. Trimming removed 0 bases from V and 11 bases from J, with 11 bases in between. Germline V gives CDR1 LGHDT, CDR2 YNNKEL (reference sequence).

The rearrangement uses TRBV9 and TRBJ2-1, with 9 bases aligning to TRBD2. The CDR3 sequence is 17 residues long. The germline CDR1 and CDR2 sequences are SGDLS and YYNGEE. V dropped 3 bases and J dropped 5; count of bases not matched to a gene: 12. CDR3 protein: CASSDRLRLAENNEQFF. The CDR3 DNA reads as TGTGCCAGCAGCGACAGACTGAGACTAGCGGAGAACAATGAGCAGTTCTTC.

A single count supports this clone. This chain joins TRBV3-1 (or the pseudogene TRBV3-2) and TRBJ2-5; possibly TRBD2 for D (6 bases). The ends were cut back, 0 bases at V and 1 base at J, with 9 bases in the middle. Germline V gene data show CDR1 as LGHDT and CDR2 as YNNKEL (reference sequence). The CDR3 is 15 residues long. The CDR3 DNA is TGTGCCAGCAGCCAAGATGGGGGGTTCCAAGAGACCCAGTACTTC. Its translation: CASSQDGGFQETQYF.

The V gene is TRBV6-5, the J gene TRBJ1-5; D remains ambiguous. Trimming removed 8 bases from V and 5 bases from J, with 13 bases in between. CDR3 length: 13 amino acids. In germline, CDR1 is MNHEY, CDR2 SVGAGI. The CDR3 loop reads CASSTSWDQPQHF. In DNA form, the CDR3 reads TGTGCCAGCTCGACATCCTGGGATCAGCCCCAGCATTTT.

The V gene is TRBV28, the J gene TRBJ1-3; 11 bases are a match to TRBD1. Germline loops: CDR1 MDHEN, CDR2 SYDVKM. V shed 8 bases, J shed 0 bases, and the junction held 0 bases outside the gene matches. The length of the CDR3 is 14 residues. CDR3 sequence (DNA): TGTGCCAGCGGGACAGGGGGCTCTGGAAACACCATATATTTT. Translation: CASGTGGSGNTIYF.

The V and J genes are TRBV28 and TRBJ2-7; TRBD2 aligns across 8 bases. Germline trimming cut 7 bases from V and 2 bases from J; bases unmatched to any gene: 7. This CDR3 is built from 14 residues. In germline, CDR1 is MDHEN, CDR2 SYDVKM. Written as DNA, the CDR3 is TGTGCCAGCACTTATAGCGGGACCACCTACGAGCAGTACTTC. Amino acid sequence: CASTYSGTTYEQYF.

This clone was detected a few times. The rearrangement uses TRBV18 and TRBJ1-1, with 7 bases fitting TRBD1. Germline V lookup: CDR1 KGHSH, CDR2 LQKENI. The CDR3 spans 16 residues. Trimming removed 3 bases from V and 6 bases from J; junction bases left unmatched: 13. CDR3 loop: CASSPARGRGSAEAFF. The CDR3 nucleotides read TGTGCCAGCTCACCCGCCCGGGGCAGGGGGTCTGCTGAAGCTTTCTTT.

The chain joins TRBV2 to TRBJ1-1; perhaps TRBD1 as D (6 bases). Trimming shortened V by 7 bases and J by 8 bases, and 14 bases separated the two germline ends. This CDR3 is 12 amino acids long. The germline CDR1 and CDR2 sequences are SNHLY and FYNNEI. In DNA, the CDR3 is TGTGCCAGCACCGACCAGGGGTCGGAAGCTTTCTTT. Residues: CASTDQGSEAFF.

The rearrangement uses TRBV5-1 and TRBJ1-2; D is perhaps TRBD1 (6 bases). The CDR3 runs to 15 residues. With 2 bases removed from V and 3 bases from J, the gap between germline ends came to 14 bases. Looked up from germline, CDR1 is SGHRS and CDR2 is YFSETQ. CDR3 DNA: TGCGCCAGCAGCTTAGACAGGCCCCCAGACTATGGCTACACCTTC. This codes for CASSLDRPPDYGYTF.

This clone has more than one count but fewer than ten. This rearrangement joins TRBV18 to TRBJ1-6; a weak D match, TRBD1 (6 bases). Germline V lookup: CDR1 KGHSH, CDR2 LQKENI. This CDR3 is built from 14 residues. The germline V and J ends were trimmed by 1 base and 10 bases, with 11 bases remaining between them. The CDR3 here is CASSPRNRDSPLHF. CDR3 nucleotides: TGTGCCAGCTCACCACGGAACAGGGACTCACCCCTCCACTTT.

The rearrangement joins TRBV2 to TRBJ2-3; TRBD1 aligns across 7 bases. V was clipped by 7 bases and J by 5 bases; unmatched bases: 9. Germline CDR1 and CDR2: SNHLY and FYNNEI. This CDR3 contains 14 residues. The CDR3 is CASTWTGLGDTQYF. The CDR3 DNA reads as TGTGCCAGCACATGGACAGGCCTGGGAGATACGCAGTATTTT.

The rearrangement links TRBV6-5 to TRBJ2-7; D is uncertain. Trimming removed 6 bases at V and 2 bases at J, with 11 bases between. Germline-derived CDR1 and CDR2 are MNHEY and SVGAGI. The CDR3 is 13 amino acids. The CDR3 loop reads CASRKTETYEQYF. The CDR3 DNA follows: TGTGCCAGCAGAAAGACGGAGACCTACGAGCAGTACTTC.

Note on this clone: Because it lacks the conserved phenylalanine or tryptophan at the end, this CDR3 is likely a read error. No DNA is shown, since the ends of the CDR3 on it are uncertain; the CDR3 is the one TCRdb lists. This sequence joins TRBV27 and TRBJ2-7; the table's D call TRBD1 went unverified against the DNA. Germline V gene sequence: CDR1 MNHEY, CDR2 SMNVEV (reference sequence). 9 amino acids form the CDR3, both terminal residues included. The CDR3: CASSWDRAI.

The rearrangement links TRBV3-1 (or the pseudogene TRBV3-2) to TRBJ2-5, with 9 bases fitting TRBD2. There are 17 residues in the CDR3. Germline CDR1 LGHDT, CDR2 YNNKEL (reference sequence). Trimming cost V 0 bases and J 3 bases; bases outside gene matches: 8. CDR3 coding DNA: TGTGCCAGCAGCCAAGATCTGGCTAGCGGGACCGAAGAGACCCAGTACTTC. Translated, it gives CASSQDLASGTEETQYF.

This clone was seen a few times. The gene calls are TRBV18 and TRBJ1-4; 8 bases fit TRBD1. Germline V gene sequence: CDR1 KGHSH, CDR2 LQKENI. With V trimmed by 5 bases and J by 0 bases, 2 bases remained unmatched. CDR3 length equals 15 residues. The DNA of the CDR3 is TGTGCCAGCTCAGGACAGGGACCAACTAATGAAAAACTGTTTTTT. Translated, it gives CASSGQGPTNEKLFF.

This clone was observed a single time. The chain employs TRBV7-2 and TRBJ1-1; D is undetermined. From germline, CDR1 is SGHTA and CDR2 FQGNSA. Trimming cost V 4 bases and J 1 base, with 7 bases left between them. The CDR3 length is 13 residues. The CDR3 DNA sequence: TGTGCCAGCAGCTGGAGTGAGAACACTGAAGCTTTCTTT. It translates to CASSWSENTEAFF.

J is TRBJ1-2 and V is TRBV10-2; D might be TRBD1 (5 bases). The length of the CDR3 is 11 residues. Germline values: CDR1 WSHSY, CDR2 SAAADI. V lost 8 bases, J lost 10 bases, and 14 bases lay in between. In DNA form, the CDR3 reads TGCGCCAGCGCCACGGACACCGACTACACCTTC. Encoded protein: CASATDTDYTF.

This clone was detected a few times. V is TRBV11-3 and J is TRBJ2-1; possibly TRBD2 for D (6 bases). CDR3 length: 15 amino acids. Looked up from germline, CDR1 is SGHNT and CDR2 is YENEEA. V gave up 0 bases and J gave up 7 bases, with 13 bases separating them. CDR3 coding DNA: TGTGCCAGCAGCTTAGACGGGGCTGGGGGGAATGAGCAGTTCTTC. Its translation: CASSLDGAGGNEQFF.

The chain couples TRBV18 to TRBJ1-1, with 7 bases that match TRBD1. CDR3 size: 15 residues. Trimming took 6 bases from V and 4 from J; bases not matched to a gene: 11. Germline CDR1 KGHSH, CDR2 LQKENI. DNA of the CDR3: TGTGCCAGCTCGTTCGAAGGGGGCAGCGGCACTGAAGCTTTCTTT. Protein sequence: CASSFEGGSGTEAFF.

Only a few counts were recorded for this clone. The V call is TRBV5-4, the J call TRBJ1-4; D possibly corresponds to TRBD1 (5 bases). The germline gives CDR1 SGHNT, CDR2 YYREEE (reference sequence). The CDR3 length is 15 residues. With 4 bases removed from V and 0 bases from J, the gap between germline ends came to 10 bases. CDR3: CASSSYRSTNEKLFF. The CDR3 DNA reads TGTGCCAGCAGCAGTTACAGGTCAACTAATGAAAAACTGTTTTTT. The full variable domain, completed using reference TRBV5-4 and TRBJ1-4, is ETGVTQSPTHLIKTRGQQVTLRCSSQSGHNTVSWYQQALGQGPQFIFQYYREEENGRGNFPPRFSGLQFPNYSSELNVNALELDDSALYLCASSSYRSTNEKLFFGSGTQLSVL.

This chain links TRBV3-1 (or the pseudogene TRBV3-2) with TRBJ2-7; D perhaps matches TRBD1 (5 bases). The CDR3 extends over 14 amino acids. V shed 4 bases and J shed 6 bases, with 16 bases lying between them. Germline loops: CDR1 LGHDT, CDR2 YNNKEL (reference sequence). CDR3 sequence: CASSPAGYQGEQYV. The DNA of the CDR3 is TGTGCCAGCAGCCCCGCAGGGTATCAGGGCGAGCAGTACGTC.

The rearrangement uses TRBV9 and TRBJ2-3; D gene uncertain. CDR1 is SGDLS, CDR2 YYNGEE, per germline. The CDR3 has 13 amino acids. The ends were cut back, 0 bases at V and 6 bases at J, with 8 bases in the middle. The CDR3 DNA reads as TGTGCCAGCAGCGTAGCATCTAAGGATACGCAGTATTTT. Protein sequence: CASSVASKDTQYF. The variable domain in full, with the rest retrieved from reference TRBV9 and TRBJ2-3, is DSGVTQTPKHLITATGQRVTLRCSPRSGDLSVYWYQQSLDQGLQFLIQYYNGEERAKGNILERFSAQQFPDLHSELNLSSLELGDSALYFCASSVASKDTQYFGPGTRLTVL.

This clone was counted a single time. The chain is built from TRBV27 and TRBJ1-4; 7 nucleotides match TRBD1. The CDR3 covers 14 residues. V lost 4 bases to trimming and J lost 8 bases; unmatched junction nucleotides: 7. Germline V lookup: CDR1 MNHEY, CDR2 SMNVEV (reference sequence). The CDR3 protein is CASSSRAGGEKLFF. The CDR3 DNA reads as TGTGCCAGCAGTTCACGGGCAGGGGGAGAAAAACTGTTTTTT.

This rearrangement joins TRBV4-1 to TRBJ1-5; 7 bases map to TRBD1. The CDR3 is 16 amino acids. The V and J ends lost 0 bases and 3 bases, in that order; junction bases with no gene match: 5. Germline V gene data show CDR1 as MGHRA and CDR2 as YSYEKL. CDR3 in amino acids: CASSQEGQATNQPQHF. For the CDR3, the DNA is TGCGCCAGCAGCCAAGAAGGACAGGCTACCAATCAGCCCCAGCATTTT.

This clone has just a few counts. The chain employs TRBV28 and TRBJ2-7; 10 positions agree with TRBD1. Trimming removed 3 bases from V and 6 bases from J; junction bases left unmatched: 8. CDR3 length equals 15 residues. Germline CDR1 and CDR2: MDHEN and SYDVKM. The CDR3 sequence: CASSFSTGGAAEQYF. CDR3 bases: TGTGCCAGCAGTTTCTCGACAGGGGGCGCGGCCGAGCAGTACTTC. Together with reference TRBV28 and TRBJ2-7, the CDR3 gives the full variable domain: DVKVTQSSRYLVKRTGEKVFLECVQDMDHENMFWYRQDPGLGLRLIYFSYDVKMKEKGDIPEGYSVSREKKERFSLILESASTNQTSMYLCASSFSTGGAAEQYFGPGTRLTVT.

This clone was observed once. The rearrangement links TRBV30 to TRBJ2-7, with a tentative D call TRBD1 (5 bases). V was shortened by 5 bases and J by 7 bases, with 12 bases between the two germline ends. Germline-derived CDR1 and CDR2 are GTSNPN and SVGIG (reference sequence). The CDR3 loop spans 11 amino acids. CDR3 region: CAWSGKEEQYF. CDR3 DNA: TGTGCCTGGTCAGGGAAGGAAGAGCAGTACTTC.

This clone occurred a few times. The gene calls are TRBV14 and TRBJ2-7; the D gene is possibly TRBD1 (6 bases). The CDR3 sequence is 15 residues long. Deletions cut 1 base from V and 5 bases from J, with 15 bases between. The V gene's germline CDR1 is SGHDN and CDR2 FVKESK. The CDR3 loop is CASSQGDNHPNEQYF. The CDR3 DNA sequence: TGTGCCAGCAGCCAAGGGGACAACCATCCTAACGAGCAGTACTTC.

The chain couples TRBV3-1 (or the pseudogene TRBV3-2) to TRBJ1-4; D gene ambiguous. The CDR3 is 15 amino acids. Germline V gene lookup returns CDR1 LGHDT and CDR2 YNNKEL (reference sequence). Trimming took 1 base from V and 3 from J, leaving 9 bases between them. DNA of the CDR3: TGTGCCAGCAGCCAAGGCGAATTCTCTAATGAAAAACTGTTTTTT. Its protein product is CASSQGEFSNEKLFF.